This TCR beta chain was observed in a study of T cells after yellow fever vaccination. It was through 5'RACE template switching that TCR cDNA was made, with a universal primer site and UMIs added. TCRdb re-called the 5' RACE reads through MiXCR, storing one row per CDR3 protein. The table includes 140,000 to 150,000 distinct CDR3 sequences, about 7% detected once. Trimming took off 2 bases at V and 3 bases at J, with 14 bases between the two ends. Germline loops: CDR1 MNHEY, CDR2 SVGAGI. This CDR3 is 15 amino acids long. This clonotype was detected many times. Its antigen remains unidentified. Broader study findings: Clonotypes shared by both compartments, CD4 and CD8, made up a small share. Detected again after the booster were most primary-vaccination clones, at roughly 95% CD4 and about 89% CD8.

The V gene is TRBV6-5, the J gene TRBJ2-7; weak D call: TRBD2 (5 bases). The TCR was taken from a man under 40 who received the YFV17D yellow fever vaccine. The input for sequencing was CD4+ T cells sorted from PBMCs, taken 10 days after the yellow fever booster vaccination. CDR3 loop: CASSYGRGSHYEQYF. The CDR3 region has the DNA TGTGCCAGCAGTTACGGTCGGGGATCTCACTACGAGCAGTACTTC.